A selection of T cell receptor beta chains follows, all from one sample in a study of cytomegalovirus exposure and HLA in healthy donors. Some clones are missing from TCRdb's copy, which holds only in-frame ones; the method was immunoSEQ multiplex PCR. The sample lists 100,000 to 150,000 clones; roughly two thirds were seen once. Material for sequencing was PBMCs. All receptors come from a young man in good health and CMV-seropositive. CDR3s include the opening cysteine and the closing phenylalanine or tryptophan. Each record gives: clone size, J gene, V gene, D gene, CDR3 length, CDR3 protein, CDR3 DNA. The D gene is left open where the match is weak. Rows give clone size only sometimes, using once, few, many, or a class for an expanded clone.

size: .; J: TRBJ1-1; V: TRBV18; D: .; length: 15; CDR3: CASSPTARGDSEAFF; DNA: TGTGCCAGCTCACCCACCGCCAGGGGCGATAGTGAAGCTTTCTTT
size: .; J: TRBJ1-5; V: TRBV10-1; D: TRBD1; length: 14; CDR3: CASSESRGNQPQHF; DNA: TGCGCCAGCAGTGAGTCCAGGGGGAATCAGCCCCAGCATTTT
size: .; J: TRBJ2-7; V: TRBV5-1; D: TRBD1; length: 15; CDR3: CASSPKTGASYEQYF; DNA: TGCGCCAGCAGCCCGAAGACAGGGGCCTCTTACGAGCAGTACTTC
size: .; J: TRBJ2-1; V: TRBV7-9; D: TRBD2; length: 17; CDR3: CASSLELAGGPNNEQFF; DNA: TGTGCCAGCAGCTTAGAACTAGCGGGAGGGCCTAACAATGAGCAGTTCTTC
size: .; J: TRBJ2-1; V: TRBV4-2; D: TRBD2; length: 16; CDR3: CASSQQGAGTYNEQFF; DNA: TGTGCCAGCAGCCAACAAGGAGCGGGAACCTACAATGAGCAGTTCTTC
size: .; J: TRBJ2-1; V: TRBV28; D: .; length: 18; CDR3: CASSLIWSGLGSGNEQFF; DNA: TGTGCCAGCAGTTTAATATGGTCTGGTCTGGGGTCGGGGAATGAGCAGTTCTTC
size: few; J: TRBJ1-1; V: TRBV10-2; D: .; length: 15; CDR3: CASSGAIHRATEAFF; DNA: TGCGCCAGCAGTGGGGCCATTCACAGGGCCACTGAAGCTTTCTTT
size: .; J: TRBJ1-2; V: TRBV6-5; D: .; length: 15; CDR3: CASSSSADLKHGYTF; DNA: TGTGCCAGCAGTTCCTCAGCGGACTTAAAACATGGCTACACCTTC
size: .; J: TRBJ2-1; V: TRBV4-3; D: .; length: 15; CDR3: CASSQVGGRDDEQFF; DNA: TGCGCCAGCAGCCAAGTCGGGGGTCGTGACGATGAGCAGTTCTTC
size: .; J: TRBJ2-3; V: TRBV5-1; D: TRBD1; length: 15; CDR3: CASSSRDSFTDTQYF; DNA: TGCGCCAGCAGCTCCCGGGACAGTTTCACAGATACGCAGTATTTT
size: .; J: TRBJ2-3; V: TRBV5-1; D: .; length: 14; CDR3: CASSLGGFTDTQYF; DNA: TGCGCCAGCAGCTTGGGAGGATTCACAGATACGCAGTATTTT
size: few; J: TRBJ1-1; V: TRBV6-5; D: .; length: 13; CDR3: CASSSPGRTEAFF; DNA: TGTGCCAGCAGTTCCCCGGGAAGAACTGAAGCTTTCTTT
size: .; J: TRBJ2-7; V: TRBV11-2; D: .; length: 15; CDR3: CASSPTGREVGEQYF; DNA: TGTGCCAGCAGCCCGACTGGCAGGGAGGTTGGCGAGCAGTACTTC
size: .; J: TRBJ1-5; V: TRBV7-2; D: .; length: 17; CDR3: CASSLADTPLYNQPQHF; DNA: TGTGCCAGCAGCTTAGCGGACACCCCTCTCTACAATCAGCCCCAGCATTTT
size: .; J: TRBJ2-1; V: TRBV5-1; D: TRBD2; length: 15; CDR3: CASSSTGLDYGEQFF; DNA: TGCGCCAGCAGCTCCACGGGACTAGATTACGGTGAGCAGTTCTTC
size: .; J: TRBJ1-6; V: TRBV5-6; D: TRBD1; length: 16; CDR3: CASSLEWLGQNSPLHF; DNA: TGTGCCAGCAGCTTGGAGTGGCTGGGACAGAATTCACCCCTCCACTTT
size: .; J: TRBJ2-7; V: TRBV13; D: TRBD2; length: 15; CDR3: CASSPRLAGLYEQYF; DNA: TGTGCCAGCAGCCCCCGGCTAGCGGGTCTCTACGAGCAGTACTTC
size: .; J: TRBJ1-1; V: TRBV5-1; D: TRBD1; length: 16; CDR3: CASSTRTGLANTEAFF; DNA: TGCGCCAGCAGCACCCGGACAGGCCTTGCGAACACTGAAGCTTTCTTT
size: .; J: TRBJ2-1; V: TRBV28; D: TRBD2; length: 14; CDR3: CASSLAGGRNEQFF; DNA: TGTGCCAGCAGCTTAGCGGGAGGGAGGAATGAGCAGTTCTTC
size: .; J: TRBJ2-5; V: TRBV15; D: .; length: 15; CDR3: CATSRDRYQEETQYF; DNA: TGTGCCACCAGCAGAGATCGGTACCAAGAAGAGACCCAGTACTTC
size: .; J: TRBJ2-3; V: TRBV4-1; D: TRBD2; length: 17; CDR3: CASSRPGLATSTDTQYF; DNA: TGCGCCAGCAGCCGACCGGGACTAGCAACTAGCACAGATACGCAGTATTTT
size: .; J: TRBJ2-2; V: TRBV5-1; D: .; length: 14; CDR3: CASSPPLQTGELFF; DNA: TGCGCCAGCAGCCCCCCCCTACAGACCGGGGAGCTGTTTTTT